The clone carrying this TCR beta chain was counted many times. Its antigen is currently unknown. Noted time point: newly diagnosed GD, antithyroid drugs for less than 3 months. The TCR library used RNA extracted from PBMCs. V was shortened by 5 bases and J by 9 bases, with 17 bases between the two germline ends. The CDR3 runs to 14 residues. Germline V gene data show CDR1 as MNHEY and CDR2 as SMNVEV (reference sequence). The data stem from a study of regulatory T cells in long-lasting Graves disease. Study results and caveats: Persistent disease preferred TRBV28, TRBJ1-2 and TRBJ2-5; new disease, TRBV20-1 and TRBJ2-1. Persistent patients shared about 3,000 public clonotypes among themselves. Newly diagnosed patients shared fewer, at roughly 900.

The authors built TCR beta libraries using iRepertoire HTBI primers and Arm-PCR of CDR3 regions. TCRdb re-derived calls from the multiplex PCR reads in MiXCR, one entry per CDR3 protein. This sample has roughly 500,000 distinct CDR3 sequences, with roughly 13% found just once. The same sample was also studied in work on T cells in Graves' hyperthyroidism and ophthalmopathy. This second study notes: Through a model of 13 V-J features, ophthalmopathy was separated from stable hyperthyroidism. Before onset, ophthalmopathy was predicted by the model a median approximately 6.5 months earlier.

The receptor's source is a man younger than 45 with Graves disease. The sequencing here drew on peripheral blood mononuclear cells (PBMCs), taken at new diagnosis, from a patient treated with antithyroid drugs. V is TRBV27 and J is TRBJ2-1; D is tentatively TRBD1 or TRBD2 (5 bases each). The CDR3 sequence: CASSPGALRGEQFF. Here the CDR3 DNA reads TGTGCCAGCAGTCCCGGGGCCTTAAGGGGTGAGCAGTTCTTC.